A selection of T cell receptor beta chains follows, all from one sample in a study of cytomegalovirus exposure and HLA in healthy donors. TCRdb's copy holds only in-frame clones and misses some; the assay was immunoSEQ multiplex PCR. Among under 150,000 clones listed, over 80% were seen once. The sequenced material came from PBMCs. Source of these receptors: a man aged 40-49 years in good health and CMV-seronegative. Each CDR3 is given with its conserved first and last residue. Each record gives: clone size, D gene, V gene, J gene, CDR3 DNA, CDR3 protein. A D gene is named only where the DNA matches it firmly. Clone size is given for some rows only: seen once, a few or many times, or a class if the clone is expanded.

clone size: once; D gene: NA; V gene: TRBV2; J gene: TRBJ2-7; CDR3 DNA: TGTGCCAGCAGTGATTCGTTAGAGGGACTTGCCTACGAGCAGTACTTC; CDR3 protein: CASSDSLEGLAYEQYF
clone size: NA; D gene: TRBD1; V gene: TRBV6-5; J gene: TRBJ2-7; CDR3 DNA: TGTGCCAGCAGTTACCGGGACAGGTACTACGAGCAGTACTTC; CDR3 protein: CASSYRDRYYEQYF
clone size: NA; D gene: TRBD2; V gene: TRBV6-4; J gene: TRBJ2-3; CDR3 DNA: TGTGCCAGCAGATCTACCGGGACTAGCGGTCTAGGGGGCACAGATACGCAGTATTTT; CDR3 protein: CASRSTGTSGLGGTDTQYF
clone size: few; D gene: NA; V gene: TRBV19; J gene: TRBJ2-3; CDR3 DNA: TGTGCCAGTAGCCTACAGCACAACCGTTACACAGATACGCAGTATTTT; CDR3 protein: CASSLQHNRYTDTQYF
clone size: NA; D gene: TRBD1; V gene: TRBV6-5; J gene: TRBJ1-3; CDR3 DNA: TGTGCCAGCAGTGCGGACAGGGTGAGAAACACCATATATTTT; CDR3 protein: CASSADRVRNTIYF
clone size: NA; D gene: NA; V gene: TRBV7-9; J gene: TRBJ2-5; CDR3 DNA: TGTGCCAGCAGCCTTGACAGTGAAGAGACCCAGTACTTC; CDR3 protein: CASSLDSEETQYF
clone size: NA; D gene: TRBD1; V gene: TRBV5-6; J gene: TRBJ1-2; CDR3 DNA: TGTGCCAGCAGCCCGGACAGGGGGCAAGGGGATGGCTACACCTTC; CDR3 protein: CASSPDRGQGDGYTF
clone size: NA; D gene: TRBD1; V gene: TRBV28; J gene: TRBJ1-5; CDR3 DNA: TGTGCCAGCAGTTTATTGGGTACCCGGGACAGGGTACGCAATCAGCCCCAGCATTTT; CDR3 protein: CASSLLGTRDRVRNQPQHF
clone size: NA; D gene: NA; V gene: TRBV4-3; J gene: TRBJ1-1; CDR3 DNA: TGCGCCAGCAGCCCTATCGACAGGTCCACTGAAGCTTTCTTT; CDR3 protein: CASSPIDRSTEAFF
clone size: NA; D gene: NA; V gene: TRBV21-1; J gene: TRBJ1-2; CDR3 DNA: TGTGCCAGCAGCTCCCCGGGATCCGACTATGGCTACACCTTC; CDR3 protein: CASSSPGSDYGYTF
clone size: NA; D gene: NA; V gene: TRBV25-1; J gene: TRBJ1-4; CDR3 DNA: TGTGCCAGCAGTGAGGGCGCCAGGGGTGCTAATGAAAAACTGTTTTTT; CDR3 protein: CASSEGARGANEKLFF
clone size: NA; D gene: TRBD2; V gene: TRBV9; J gene: TRBJ2-1; CDR3 DNA: TGTGCCAGCAGCCTTTCGGGGGGAAACAATGAGCAGTTCTTC; CDR3 protein: CASSLSGGNNEQFF
clone size: NA; D gene: NA; V gene: TRBV28; J gene: TRBJ1-5; CDR3 DNA: TGTGCCAGCAGTCAAGGGACATCAAGCAATCAGCCCCAGCATTTT; CDR3 protein: CASSQGTSSNQPQHF
clone size: NA; D gene: NA; V gene: TRBV6-5; J gene: TRBJ1-1; CDR3 DNA: TGTGCCACCGTGATGGGGGGGGGCAAGGGTGAAGCTTTCTTT; CDR3 protein: CATVMGGGKGEAFF
clone size: NA; D gene: TRBD1; V gene: TRBV28; J gene: TRBJ2-3; CDR3 DNA: TGTGCCAGCAGTTTAGGGCAGGGGGCCACAGATACGCAGTATTTT; CDR3 protein: CASSLGQGATDTQYF
clone size: NA; D gene: TRBD2; V gene: TRBV7-3; J gene: TRBJ2-6; CDR3 DNA: TGTGCCAGCAGCTTAACCGGGACTAGCGGGAGAACTGGGGCCAACGTCCTGACTTTC; CDR3 protein: CASSLTGTSGRTGANVLTF